The 4 T cell receptor beta chains listed next were all sequenced from one sample in a study of blood T cell repertoires in COVID-19. TCRdb keeps only in-frame clones here, not all; method: immunoSEQ multiplex PCR. The repertoire holds fewer than 80,000 clones, with approximately 80% as singletons. What was sequenced was peripheral blood. Source of these receptors: a man aged 45-65 years with COVID-19, enrolled during active disease.

V gene TRBV2 combines with J gene TRBJ2-3, with D tentatively TRBD2 (7 bases). Germline V gives CDR1 SNHLY, CDR2 FYNNEI. This CDR3 contains 14 residues. Trimming pared 8 bases from V and 4 bases from J, leaving 16 bases between. CDR3 amino acids: CASGRGLGPDTQYF. DNA of the CDR3: TGTGCCAGCGGGCGGGGGCTCGGACCAGATACGCAGTATTTT.

The chain combines TRBV7-9 with TRBJ2-2; TRBD2 matches 9 bases. Germline trimming cut 5 bases from V and 4 bases from J; bases unmatched to any gene: 5. Germline V CDR1 and CDR2: SEHNR, FQNEAQ (reference sequence). The CDR3 has 15 amino acids. CDR3 sequence: CASSGIAGATGELFF. The CDR3 DNA follows: TGTGCCAGCAGCGGTATAGCGGGGGCCACCGGGGAGCTGTTTTTT.

The V call is TRBV6-1, the J call TRBJ1-2; D may be TRBD1 (5 bases). The CDR3 length is 17 residues. Germline loops: CDR1 MNHNS, CDR2 SASEGT. The ends were cut back, 3 bases at V and 7 bases at J, with 24 bases in the middle. CDR3 sequence: CASSEGGYSRMESGYTF. CDR3 DNA sequence: TGTGCCAGCAGTGAGGGGGGGTATTCGAGGATGGAGTCTGGCTACACCTTC.

This rearrangement joins TRBV21-1 to TRBJ2-7; TRBD1 is the table's D call, not checked against the DNA. TRBV21-1 is described as a pseudogene. This CDR3 has 15 residues. This chain's CDR3 is CASSKRWWQAYEQYF. The CDR3 coding sequence is TGTGCCAGCAGCAAAAGGTGGTGGCAGGCCTACGAGCAGTACTTC.